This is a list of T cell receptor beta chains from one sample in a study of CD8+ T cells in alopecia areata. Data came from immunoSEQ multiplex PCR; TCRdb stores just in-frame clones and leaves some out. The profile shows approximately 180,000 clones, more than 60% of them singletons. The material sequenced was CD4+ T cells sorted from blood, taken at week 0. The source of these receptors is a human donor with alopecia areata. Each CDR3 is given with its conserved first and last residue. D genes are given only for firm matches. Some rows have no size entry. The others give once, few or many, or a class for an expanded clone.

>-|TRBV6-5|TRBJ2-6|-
CASSYSGANVLTF
TGTGCCAGCAGTTACTCTGGGGCCAACGTCCTGACTTTC
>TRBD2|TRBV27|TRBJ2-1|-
CASSLRSAGGNNEQFF
TGTGCCAGCAGTTTAAGGTCGGCGGGGGGCAACAATGAGCAGTTCTTC
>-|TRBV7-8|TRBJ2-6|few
CASSLVGLLISGANVLTF
TGTGCCAGCAGCTTAGTCGGACTGCTTATCTCTGGGGCCAACGTCCTGACTTTC
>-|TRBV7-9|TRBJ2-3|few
CASSLVRDTQYF
TGTGCCAGCAGCTTAGTCCGAGATACGCAGTATTTT
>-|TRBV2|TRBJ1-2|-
CASSERRGAVYGYTF
TGTGCCAGCAGTGAAAGGCGGGGGGCCGTCTATGGCTACACCTTC
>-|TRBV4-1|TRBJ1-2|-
CASSRNLARGYGYTF
TGCGCCAGCAGCCGTAACCTCGCCAGGGGCTATGGCTACACCTTC
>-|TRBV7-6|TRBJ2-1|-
CASSLAVTGHEQFF
TGTGCCAGCAGCTTAGCGGTGACAGGCCATGAGCAGTTCTTC
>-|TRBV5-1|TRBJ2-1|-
CASSLATGIHNEQFF
TGCGCCAGCAGCTTGGCCACGGGGATTCACAATGAGCAGTTCTTC
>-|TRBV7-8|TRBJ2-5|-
CASSLKETQYF
TGTGCCAGCAGCTTGAAAGAGACCCAGTACTTC
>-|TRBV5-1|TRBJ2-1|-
CASRGGNEQFF
TGCGCCAGCAGAGGCGGCAATGAGCAGTTCTTC
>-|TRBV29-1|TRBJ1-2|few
CSVAPGNYGYTF
TGCAGCGTTGCTCCGGGGAACTATGGCTACACCTTC
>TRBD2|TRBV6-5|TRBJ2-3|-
CASSYGGGILTDTQYF
TGTGCCAGCAGTTACGGCGGGGGGATCCTCACAGATACGCAGTATTTT
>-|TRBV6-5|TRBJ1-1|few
CASSSGGLGTEAFF
TGTGCCAGCAGTTCGGGGGGCCTGGGCACTGAAGCTTTCTTT
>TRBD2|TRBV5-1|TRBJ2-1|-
CASSATSGGYNEQFF
TGCGCCAGCAGCGCGACTAGCGGGGGGTACAATGAGCAGTTCTTC
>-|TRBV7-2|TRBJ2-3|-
CASSRGTSGFTDTQYF
TGTGCCAGCAGCCGGGGCACAAGCGGATTCACAGATACGCAGTATTTT
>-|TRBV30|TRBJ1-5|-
CAWSVARGNQPQHF
TGTGCCTGGAGTGTAGCCCGGGGGAATCAGCCCCAGCATTTT
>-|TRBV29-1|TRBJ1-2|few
CSVELTKNNYGYTF
TGCAGCGTTGAATTGACTAAGAACAACTATGGCTACACCTTC
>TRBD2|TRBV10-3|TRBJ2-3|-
CAISEGSGTRPTQYF
TGTGCCATCAGTGAGGGTAGCGGGACTCGCCCCACGCAGTATTTT
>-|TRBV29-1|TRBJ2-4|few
CSAGSRNPKNIQYF
TGCAGCGCCGGGTCGCGGAATCCAAAAAACATTCAGTACTTC
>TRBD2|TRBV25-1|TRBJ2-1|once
CASSLGLAGDNEQFF
TGTGCCAGCAGCCTAGGACTAGCGGGAGACAATGAGCAGTTCTTC
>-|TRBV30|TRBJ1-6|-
CAWSVTGQGSPLHF
TGTGCCTGGAGTGTGACAGGTCAGGGTTCACCCCTCCACTTT
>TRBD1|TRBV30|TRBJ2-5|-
CAWRRTGGETQYF
TGTGCCTGGAGACGGACAGGGGGGGAGACCCAGTACTTC
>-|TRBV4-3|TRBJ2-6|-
CAAGTSGANVLTF
TGCGCCGCGGGGACCTCTGGGGCCAACGTCCTGACTTTC
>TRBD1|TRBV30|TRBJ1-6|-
CAWKGAGSPLHF
TGTGCCTGGAAGGGGGCAGGATCACCCCTCCACTTT
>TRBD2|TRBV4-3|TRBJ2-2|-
CASSRAGVNTGELFF
TGCGCCAGCAGTAGAGCGGGGGTAAACACCGGGGAGCTGTTTTTT
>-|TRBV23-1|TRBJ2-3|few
CASSQSFTDTQYF
TGCGCCAGCAGTCAATCGTTCACAGATACGCAGTATTTT
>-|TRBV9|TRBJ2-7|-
CASSTYGTGEQYF
TGTGCCAGCAGCACCTACGGTACGGGCGAGCAGTACTTC
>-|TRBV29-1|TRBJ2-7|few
CSVFTGYEQYF
TGCAGCGTTTTCACAGGTTACGAGCAGTACTTC
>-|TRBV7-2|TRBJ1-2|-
CASSPRARTNYGYTF
TGTGCCAGCAGCCCCCGGGCGCGGACTAACTATGGCTACACCTTC
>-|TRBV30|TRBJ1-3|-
CAWSAQANSGNTIYF
TGTGCCTGGAGTGCCCAAGCTAACTCTGGAAACACCATATATTTT
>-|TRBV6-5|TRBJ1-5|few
CASSYGVGKEDQPQHF
TGTGCCAGCAGTTACGGAGTGGGAAAGGAAGATCAGCCCCAGCATTTT
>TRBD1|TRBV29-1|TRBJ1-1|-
CSVPGGEAFF
TGCAGCGTGCCAGGGGGTGAAGCTTTCTTT
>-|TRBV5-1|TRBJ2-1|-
CASSPSEGAQFF
TGCGCCAGCAGCCCCAGCGAAGGGGCGCAGTTCTTC
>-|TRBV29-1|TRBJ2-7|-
CSAAAGAPTYEQYF
TGCAGCGCCGCTGCGGGGGCCCCTACCTACGAGCAGTACTTC
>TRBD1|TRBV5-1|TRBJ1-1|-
CASSWGQEGQAFF
TGCGCCAGCAGCTGGGGACAGGAGGGGCAAGCTTTCTTT
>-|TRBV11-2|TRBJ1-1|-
CASRQQGVGTEAFF
TGTGCCAGCAGACAACAGGGTGTGGGCACTGAAGCTTTCTTT
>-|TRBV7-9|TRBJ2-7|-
CASSPRTHGSYEQYF
TGTGCCAGCAGCCCAAGGACTCACGGCAGCTACGAGCAGTACTTC
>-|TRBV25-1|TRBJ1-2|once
CASSESIVGYGYTF
TGTGCCAGCAGTGAGAGTATTGTGGGCTATGGCTACACCTTC
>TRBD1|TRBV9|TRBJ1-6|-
CASSVVGGDSPLHF
TGTGCCAGCAGCGTAGTAGGGGGCGATTCACCCCTCCACTTT
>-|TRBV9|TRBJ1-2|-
CASSGDGLLANYGYTF
TGTGCCAGCAGCGGGGACGGTCTGCTTGCTAACTATGGCTACACCTTC
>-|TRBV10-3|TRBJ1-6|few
CAISDGTVNNSPLHF
TGTGCCATCAGTGACGGGACGGTAAATAATTCACCCCTCCACTTT
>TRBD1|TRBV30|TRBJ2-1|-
CAWTNTGTGFPFF
TGTGCCTGGACCAACACCGGGACAGGGTTCCCGTTCTTC
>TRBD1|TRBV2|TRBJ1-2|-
CASTDAGTGGFRVYGYTF
TGTGCCAGCACGGATGCCGGGACAGGGGGATTTCGGGTTTATGGCTACACCTTC
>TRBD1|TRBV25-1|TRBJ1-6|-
CASSGDRRSSYNSPLHF
TGTGCCAGCAGTGGGGACAGGAGGAGCTCCTATAATTCACCCCTCCACTTT
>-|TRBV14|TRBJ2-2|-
CASSQDWAPYTGELFF
TGTGCCAGCAGCCAAGATTGGGCTCCTTACACCGGGGAGCTGTTTTTT
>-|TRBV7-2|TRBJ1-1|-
CASRRWQEAFF
TGTGCCAGCAGACGGTGGCAGGAAGCTTTCTTT
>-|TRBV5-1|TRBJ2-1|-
CASSLEVSSYNEQFF
TGCGCCAGCAGCTTAGAGGTTAGCTCCTACAATGAGCAGTTCTTC
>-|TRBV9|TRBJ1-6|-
CASSVTETNSPLHF
TGTGCCAGCAGCGTAACAGAGACAAATTCACCCCTCCACTTT
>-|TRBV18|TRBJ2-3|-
CASSPPGTDTQYF
TGTGCCAGCTCACCACCAGGCACAGATACGCAGTATTTT
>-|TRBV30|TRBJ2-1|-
CAWSVQVGSYNEQFF
TGTGCCTGGAGTGTACAGGTGGGCTCCTACAATGAGCAGTTCTTC
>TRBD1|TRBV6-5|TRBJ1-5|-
CASRRAGGRQPQHF
TGTGCCAGCAGAAGGGCAGGGGGAAGGCAGCCCCAGCATTTT
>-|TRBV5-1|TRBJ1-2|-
CASSLGLNYGYTF
TGCGCCAGCAGCTTGGGCCTCAACTATGGCTACACCTTC
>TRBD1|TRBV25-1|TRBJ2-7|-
CASAGQAYEQYF
TGTGCCAGCGCGGGACAGGCCTACGAGCAGTACTTC
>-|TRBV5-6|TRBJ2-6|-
CASSTGTGANVLTF
TGTGCCAGCAGCACCGGGACTGGGGCCAACGTCCTGACTTTC
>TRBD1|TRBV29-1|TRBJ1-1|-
CSTRQGAIAFF
TGCAGCACCAGACAGGGGGCTATAGCTTTCTTT